Shown below are 23 T cell receptor beta chains from a single sample sequenced in a study of control samples from healthy donors and cancer patients. The method was immunoSEQ multiplex PCR; TCRdb's version includes in-frame clones alone and lacks a portion of them. The profile shows about 67,000 clones, roughly 86% of them singletons. Sequencing was done on a sample of PBMCs. Receptors were obtained from a woman in her fifties or sixties with head and neck cancer.

The chain is built from TRBV20-1 and TRBJ2-3; a possible D gene is TRBD1 (5 bases). The germline gives CDR1 DFQATT, CDR2 SNEGSKA (reference sequence). The V and J ends lost 5 bases and 6 bases respectively, with 9 bases between them. CDR3 length: 11 residues. The CDR3 spells CSASGMDTQYF. The CDR3 region has the DNA TGCAGTGCTTCAGGGATGGATACGCAGTATTTT.

Only one count was recorded for this clone. The rearrangement uses TRBV30 and TRBJ2-3; TRBD1 aligns across 9 bases. With 5 bases clipped from V and 3 bases from J, the junction kept 6 bases outside the gene matches. The CDR3 runs 14 residues. Per the germline V gene, CDR1 is GTSNPN and CDR2 is SVGIG (reference sequence). The CDR3 nucleotides read TGTGCCTGGGGTCTCGGACAGGGGACAGATACGCAGTATTTT. Translation gives CAWGLGQGTDTQYF.

This rearrangement joins TRBV6-2 or TRBV6-3 to TRBJ1-2; D unclear. Trimming removed 6 bases at V and 8 bases at J, with 13 bases between. The germline V gene encodes CDR1 MNHEY and CDR2 SVGEGT. This CDR3 is built from 12 residues. The CDR3 loop reads CASSFIRQGYTF. The CDR3 nucleotides are TGTGCCAGCAGCTTCATACGGCAGGGCTACACCTTC.

This chain links TRBV12-3 or TRBV12-4 with TRBJ1-2; D uncertain. This CDR3 spans 13 amino acids. The V end was cut by 6 bases, the J end by 2 bases, with 10 bases between. CDR3: CASSTDGNYGYTF. CDR3 nucleotide sequence: TGTGCCAGCAGCACGGACGGAAACTATGGCTACACCTTC.

This chain links TRBV28 with TRBJ2-1; D gene uncertain. V shed 2 bases and J shed 5 bases, with 10 bases lying between them. Germline assignment: CDR1 MDHEN and CDR2 SYDVKM. This CDR3 region has 14 residues. In DNA form, the CDR3 reads TGTGCCAGCAGTTTAGGCCAGGTACACAATGAGCAGTTCTTC. Translating it yields CASSLGQVHNEQFF.

The V gene is TRBV6-2 or TRBV6-3, the J gene TRBJ2-3; 11 bases map to TRBD2. The ends lost 5 bases at V and 0 bases at J; junction bases unmatched: 1. From germline, CDR1 is MNHEY and CDR2 SVGEGT. The CDR3 consists of 15 residues. CDR3 nucleotide sequence: TGTGCCAGCAGTCGACTAGCGGGGAGCACAGATACGCAGTATTTT. It is translated as CASSRLAGSTDTQYF.

The chain combines TRBV4-2 with TRBJ2-5; TRBD1 matches at 8 bases. CDR3 length: 18 residues. The trim removed 4 bases at V and 1 base at J, leaving 14 bases unmatched. The germline CDR1 and CDR2 sequences are LGHNA and YNFKEQ. DNA for the CDR3: TGTGCCAGCAGCCCCCGGACAGGGAAGGTGGCGGTCCAAGAGACCCAGTACTTC. Its translation: CASSPRTGKVAVQETQYF.

The chain is built from TRBV9 and TRBJ1-3; tentative D call: TRBD1 (5 bases). This CDR3 contains 13 residues. Germline assignment: CDR1 SGDLS and CDR2 YYNGEE. Between the trimmed V and J ends, which lost 0 bases and 9 bases, there was a span of 10 bases. As DNA, the CDR3 is TGTGCCAGCAGCGTAGTTGATGGGGGCACCATATATTTT. Translated, it gives CASSVVDGGTIYF.

This chain joins TRBV6-5 and TRBJ1-1; 8 bases agree with TRBD1. The CDR3 contains 15 residues. Germline trimming cut 10 bases from V and 1 base from J; bases unmatched to any gene: 11. Germline V gene lookup returns CDR1 MNHEY and CDR2 SVGAGI. The chain's CDR3 is CAIFSGQGQNTEAFF. In nucleotides, the CDR3 is TGTGCCATCTTCAGTGGACAGGGCCAGAACACTGAAGCTTTCTTT.

This clone appeared once. DNA of the CDR3: TGTGCCAGCAGCTTGGGGGGGTTCACTGAAGCTTTCTTT. This sequence encodes CASSLGGFTEAFF. The rearrangement joins TRBV5-6 to TRBJ1-1; TRBD1 might be the D (5 bases). Looked up from germline, CDR1 is SGHDT and CDR2 is YYEEEE. Trimming pared 0 bases from V and 4 bases from J, leaving 7 bases between. CDR3 length: 13 amino acids.

The chain employs TRBV9 and TRBJ2-1; D perhaps matches TRBD2 (6 bases). This CDR3 has 19 amino acids. In germline, CDR1 is SGDLS, CDR2 YYNGEE. Deletions cut 0 bases from V and 4 bases from J, with 23 bases between. The CDR3 spells CASSVGRTRGGSPYNEQFF. Here the CDR3 DNA reads TGTGCCAGCAGCGTAGGCCGCACGAGGGGAGGTTCACCTTACAATGAGCAGTTCTTC.

This clone was detected only a few times. The genes are TRBV15 and TRBJ2-7, with 13 bases fitting TRBD2. This CDR3 region has 16 residues. From germline, CDR1 is LNHNV and CDR2 YYDKDF (reference sequence). J lost 0 bases, V lost 3 bases, and 2 bases had no gene match. This CDR3 reads CATSRTSGGFSYEQYF. DNA for the CDR3: TGTGCCACCAGCAGGACTAGCGGGGGGTTCTCCTACGAGCAGTACTTC. The variable domain in full, completed from reference TRBV15 and TRBJ2-7, reads DAMVIQNPRYQVTQFGKPVTLSCSQTLNHNVMYWYQQKSSQAPKLLFHYYDKDFNNEADTPDNFQSRRPNTSFCFLDIRSPGLGDTAMYLCATSRTSGGFSYEQYFGPGTRLTVT.

The V and J genes are TRBV5-1 and TRBJ2-1, with 13 bases that match TRBD2. Germline V CDR1 and CDR2: SGHRS, YFSETQ. CDR3 length equals 18 residues. V was clipped by 4 bases and J by 5 bases; unmatched bases: 12. The CDR3 region is CASSQGLAGKGSDNEQFF. CDR3 nucleotide sequence: TGCGCCAGCAGCCAGGGACTAGCGGGGAAAGGATCGGACAATGAGCAGTTCTTC.

The J gene is TRBJ1-3, the V gene TRBV19; D is uncertain. This CDR3 is 17 amino acids long. Germline values: CDR1 LNHDA, CDR2 SQIVND (reference sequence). Trimming pared 7 bases from V and 0 bases from J, leaving 19 bases between. CDR3 in DNA: TGTGCCAGTACCACCAGCCGACGGGTTGACTCTGGAAACACCATATATTTT. Residues: CASTTSRRVDSGNTIYF.

The DNA of the CDR3 is TGTGCCAGCAGTTTATCGATAGGGGGACAGGGTAGGTACGAGCAGTACTTC. It yields the protein CASSLSIGGQGRYEQYF. This chain links TRBV27 with TRBJ2-7; TRBD1 aligns across 9 bases. Losses at the gene ends were 0 bases for V and 4 bases for J; bases not matched to a gene: 10. Germline CDR1 reads MNHEY; CDR2 reads SMNVEV (reference sequence). This CDR3 region has 17 residues.

The CDR3 region has the DNA TGTGCCTGGAGTCCTGCGGTGAATACGCAGTATTTT. Protein product: CAWSPAVNTQYF. The V gene is TRBV30, the J gene TRBJ2-3; D call uncertain. Germline CDR1 and CDR2: GTSNPN and SVGIG (reference sequence). The CDR3 is made up of 12 amino acids. Trimming left V 2 bases short and J 7 bases short, with 10 bases between.

V is TRBV28 and J is TRBJ2-7, with D maybe TRBD1 (5 bases). Germline V lookup: CDR1 MDHEN, CDR2 SYDVKM. Deletions cut 1 base from V and 7 bases from J, with 23 bases between. The CDR3 sequence is 17 residues long. The chain's CDR3 is CASSLSGGAQAVGEQYF. CDR3 in DNA: TGTGCCAGCAGTTTATCGGGTGGGGCACAGGCCGTCGGGGAGCAGTACTTC.

This chain joins TRBV3-1 (or the pseudogene TRBV3-2) and TRBJ1-3; D not resolved. Trimming cost V 2 bases and J 4 bases, with 18 bases left between them. In germline, CDR1 is LGHDT, CDR2 YNNKEL (reference sequence). The CDR3 has 17 residues. Here the CDR3 reads CASSQPSLSSRGNTIYF. CDR3 coding DNA: TGTGCCAGCAGCCAACCCAGTTTGTCGTCAAGGGGAAACACCATATATTTT.

The chain employs TRBV2 and TRBJ1-6; 8 nucleotides align to TRBD1. The V and J ends lost 2 bases and 6 bases, in that order; junction bases with no gene match: 6. The CDR3 extends over 16 amino acids. Germline CDR1 reads SNHLY; CDR2 reads FYNNEI. The CDR3 loop is CASSERTGFGNSPLHF. DNA for the CDR3: TGTGCCAGCAGTGAACGGACAGGGTTTGGTAATTCACCCCTCCACTTT.

V gene TRBV5-6 combines with J gene TRBJ2-7; weak D call: TRBD1 (5 bases). This CDR3 has 13 amino acids. V was pared by 5 bases and J by 9 bases, with 18 bases between. CDR1 SGHDT and CDR2 YYEEEE come from the germline V gene. The CDR3 protein is CASSRTGNSLQYF. In nucleotides, the CDR3 is TGTGCCAGCAGTCGTACAGGTAATTCGTTGCAGTACTTC. Looking up the rest from reference TRBV5-6 and TRBJ2-7 gives the full variable domain: DAGVTQSPTHLIKTRGQQVTLRCSPKSGHDTVSWYQQALGQGPQFIFQYYEEEERQRGNFPDRFSGHQFPNYSSELNVNALLLGDSALYLCASSRTGNSLQYFGPGTRLTVT.

V and J are TRBV4-1 and TRBJ2-1; no definite D call. There are 15 residues in the CDR3. Trimming took off 4 bases at V and 0 bases at J, with 10 bases between the two ends. From germline, CDR1 is MGHRA and CDR2 YSYEKL. Here the CDR3 DNA reads TGCGCCAGCAGCCCCAGCCAGAGCTCCTACAATGAGCAGTTCTTC. Its translation: CASSPSQSSYNEQFF.

The V call is TRBV12-3 or TRBV12-4, the J call TRBJ2-1; TRBD1 aligns across 7 bases. The CDR3 runs 12 residues. The V gene end was trimmed by 7 bases and the J gene end by 9 bases; junction bases not matched to a gene: 6. CDR3 protein: CASNPGGTEQFF. The CDR3 DNA sequence: TGTGCCAGCAACCCAGGGGGTACTGAGCAGTTCTTC.

This clone has only one observation. The V call is TRBV24-1, the J call TRBJ2-1, with 9 nucleotides matching TRBD1. V dropped 4 bases and J dropped 3; count of bases not matched to a gene: 6. The germline CDR1 and CDR2 sequences are KGHDR and SFDVKD. The CDR3 loop spans 16 amino acids. As DNA, the CDR3 is TGTGCCACCAGTGACCCGGGACAGGGTGGCTACAATGAGCAGTTCTTC. Protein sequence: CATSDPGQGGYNEQFF.